These T cell receptor beta chains were read from a single sample in a study of siplizumab effects on memory and regulatory T cells. Some clones are missing from TCRdb's copy, which holds only in-frame ones; the method was immunoSEQ multiplex PCR. The sample gives some 100,000 clones, approximately 94% of which show up once; approximately 1.3% is in the top ten. The sequenced material came from non-Treg CD4+ T cells sorted from blood. Receptor source: a human donor in good health. Each CDR3 is given with its conserved first and last residue. D genes are given only for firm matches. Size tells how often a clone was seen (once, few, many) or the class of an expanded clone, and some rows leave it out.

v_call	clone_size	cdr3_length	d_call	j_call	cdr3_nt	cdr3_aa
TRBV7-9	NA	14	NA	TRBJ2-5	TGTGCCAGCATCCTGACAGAAACCCAAGAGACCCAGTACTTC	CASILTETQETQYF
TRBV7-9	NA	16	NA	TRBJ2-2	TGTGCCAGCAGACCTCGAACTAGGGCAAACACCGGGGAGCTGTTTTTT	CASRPRTRANTGELFF
TRBV5-1	NA	13	NA	TRBJ2-5	TGCGCCAGCAGCTTGGTCGGGGAGGAGACCCAGTACTTC	CASSLVGEETQYF
TRBV19	NA	13	NA	TRBJ1-4	TGTGCCACCGTTGGGGGAAGAAAGGAAAAACTGTTTTTT	CATVGGRKEKLFF
TRBV28	once	14	TRBD1	TRBJ1-2	TGTGCCAGCAGTTTTTCACAGGGGAGCTATGGCTACACCTTC	CASSFSQGSYGYTF
TRBV28	NA	15	NA	TRBJ1-1	TGTGCCAGCAGTCCATCCACGGGGATCAGTACTGAAGCTTTCTTT	CASSPSTGISTEAFF
TRBV27	NA	17	TRBD2	TRBJ2-5	TGTGCCAGCAGGTTAGGTGGGGCTAGCGGGAGCTCGAGGACCCAGTACTTC	CASRLGGASGSSRTQYF
TRBV27	NA	15	TRBD2	TRBJ2-1	TGTGCCAGCATGGGACTAGCCCACTTTCGGAATGAGCAGTTCTTC	CASMGLAHFRNEQFF
TRBV21-1	NA	14	NA	TRBJ2-2	TGTGCCAGCACTCCGGACACCTGGACCGGGGAGCTGTTTTTT	CASTPDTWTGELFF
TRBV7-9	NA	14	NA	TRBJ1-1	TGTGCCAGCAGCCCGGACACCTTGAACACTGAAGCTTTCTTT	CASSPDTLNTEAFF
TRBV7-9	once	16	NA	TRBJ1-2	TGTGCCAGCAGCCACATAGGAGACAGGCCTAACTATGGCTACACCTTC	CASSHIGDRPNYGYTF
TRBV19	NA	11	NA	TRBJ1-2	TGTGCCAGTAGTATCGGAAGGACCTACACCTTC	CASSIGRTYTF
TRBV28	few	14	TRBD1	TRBJ1-1	TGTGCCAGCAGTCCCGGGGGGGGAGACAGGGGAGCTTTCTTT	CASSPGGGDRGAFF
TRBV30	NA	15	NA	TRBJ2-7	TGTGCCTTTACCGGGACTTCGCTCTCAACGGGAGAGCAGTACTTC	CAFTGTSLSTGEQYF
TRBV25-1	NA	12	NA	TRBJ2-7	TGTGCCAGCAGTGGCACCCTCTACGAGCAGTACTTC	CASSGTLYEQYF
TRBV5-6	few	15	TRBD1	TRBJ1-1	TGTGCCAGCAGCTTGATTGACAGGGCGAACACTGAAGCTTTCTTT	CASSLIDRANTEAFF
TRBV5-8	NA	13	TRBD1	TRBJ1-5	TGTGCCAGCAGAAGGACAGGGGATCAGCCCCAGCATTTT	CASRRTGDQPQHF
TRBV7-3	NA	11	NA	TRBJ2-1	TGTGCCAGCAGCTTACTGGGTGAGCAGTTCTTC	CASSLLGEQFF
TRBV5-1	NA	17	NA	TRBJ2-3	TGCGCCAGCAGCGACGGATTACGTCTCGGGTCCGGAGATACGCAGTATTTT	CASSDGLRLGSGDTQYF
TRBV7-8	NA	12	NA	TRBJ1-1	TGTGCCAGCAGCATCCTATCGGGAGAAGCTTTCTTT	CASSILSGEAFF
TRBV7-9	NA	15	TRBD2	TRBJ2-3	TGTGCCAGCAGCTTAGTAGGGCTAGCGGGATCTACGCAGTATTTT	CASSLVGLAGSTQYF
TRBV5-5	NA	16	NA	TRBJ1-5	TGTGCCAGCAGCTTGAATCCGGACCCAAGCAATCAGCCCCAGCATTTT	CASSLNPDPSNQPQHF
TRBV4-1	NA	17	TRBD2	TRBJ2-1	TGCGCCAGCAGCCAAGAAATAGCGGGGGGAGAACACAATGAGCAGTTCTTC	CASSQEIAGGEHNEQFF
TRBV9	NA	15	NA	TRBJ2-3	TGTGCCAGCAGCGTAAGGGACACTAACACAGATACGCAGTATTTT	CASSVRDTNTDTQYF
TRBV5-6	NA	12	NA	TRBJ2-7	TGTGCCAGCAGCTTGGTTCCCAACGAGCAGTACTTC	CASSLVPNEQYF
TRBV6-5	NA	14	NA	TRBJ1-6	TGTGCCAGCAGGCCCCCAGGGTATAATTCACCCCTCCACTTT	CASRPPGYNSPLHF
TRBV19	NA	15	TRBD1	TRBJ1-2	TGTGCCAGTAGTATAGCGTCGGGACAGGCCTATGGCTACACCTTC	CASSIASGQAYGYTF
TRBV18	few	14	TRBD1	TRBJ1-3	TGTGCCAGCTCGCGCGACAGGGATGGAAACACCATATATTTT	CASSRDRDGNTIYF
TRBV5-1	once	13	NA	TRBJ2-7	TGCGCCAGCAGCAGAGGCGATTACTACGAGCAGTACTTC	CASSRGDYYEQYF
TRBV7-9	NA	14	NA	TRBJ1-5	TGTGCCAGCAGCACCGGGACATACAATCAGCCCCAGCATTTT	CASSTGTYNQPQHF
TRBV19	NA	14	NA	TRBJ2-7	TGTGCCAGTAGTATAGGAACGGGAGAGAATGAGCAGTACTTC	CASSIGTGENEQYF
TRBV6-6	once	15	TRBD1	TRBJ1-4	TGTGCCAGCAGCAGCCGGGACAGGGGGCATGAAAAACTGTTTTTT	CASSSRDRGHEKLFF
TRBV28	NA	12	NA	TRBJ1-1	TGTGCCAGCAGTCCCTTTGGGACTGAAGCTTTCTTT	CASSPFGTEAFF
TRBV14	NA	14	TRBD1	TRBJ1-2	TGTGCCAGCAGCCAGCCGGGACAGTACTATGGCTACACCTTC	CASSQPGQYYGYTF
TRBV28	NA	14	TRBD1	TRBJ1-3	TGTGCCAGCAGTTTGTGGGACAGGGGAAACACCATATATTTT	CASSLWDRGNTIYF
TRBV18	NA	14	TRBD1	TRBJ2-3	TGTGCCAGCCTACGGGACAGGGGCACAGATACGCAGTATTTT	CASLRDRGTDTQYF
TRBV25-1	NA	12	NA	TRBJ2-7	TGTGCCAGCATGCGGGGACCCTACGAGCAGTACTTC	CASMRGPYEQYF
TRBV18	NA	17	TRBD1	TRBJ1-1	TGTGCCAGCTCACCTCAGGGACAGGGGGTTAAATCCACTGAAGCTTTCTTT	CASSPQGQGVKSTEAFF
TRBV6-1	few	15	NA	TRBJ2-5	TGTGCCAGCAGTCGCCAGGCCGTATTCCAAGAGACCCAGTACTTC	CASSRQAVFQETQYF
TRBV28	NA	14	NA	TRBJ1-4	TGTGCCGGCAGTTTGGGGCGGGTGGGGGAAAAACTGTTTTTT	CAGSLGRVGEKLFF
TRBV5-4	NA	14	TRBD1	TRBJ1-1	TGTGCCAGCAGCCTGACAGGGTTTCACACTGAAGCTTTCTTT	CASSLTGFHTEAFF
TRBV6-5	NA	14	NA	TRBJ1-5	TGTGCCAGCAGTTACTCGATCCAGGACCGTATCCGACATTTT	CASSYSIQDRIRHF
TRBV11-2	NA	16	NA	TRBJ1-4	TGTGCCAGCAGCTCCAGGGAGGGTGCAACTAATGAAAAACTGTTTTTT	CASSSREGATNEKLFF
TRBV2	NA	18	NA	TRBJ2-7	TGTGCCAGCAGTGAAGCGCTGGGCTATCGAGCCACGGGCTACGAGCAGTACTTC	CASSEALGYRATGYEQYF
TRBV6-6	NA	13	NA	TRBJ2-7	TGTGCCAGCAGCCAAGGGTCGGATTACGAGCAGTACTTC	CASSQGSDYEQYF
TRBV30	NA	11	NA	TRBJ1-1	TGTGCCGGAGTATGGAACACTGAAGCTTTCTTT	CAGVWNTEAFF
TRBV2	NA	16	TRBD1	TRBJ1-1	TGTGCCAGCAGCCTTCGACAGGGGGCAGGGGACACTGAAGCTTTCTTT	CASSLRQGAGDTEAFF
TRBV7-8	NA	15	NA	TRBJ2-2	TGTGCCAGCAGCTTAGGCCTAGCGAACACCGGGGAGCTGTTTTTT	CASSLGLANTGELFF